A single sample gave rise to the 9 T cell receptor beta chains below, sequenced in a study of post-analysis software for immune sequencing data. Notes on the study in general: The five TRBV segments detected at higher frequency in patients than in controls included TRBV5-6, TRBV5-1 and TRBV20-1.

TCR beta cDNA libraries had unique molecular identifiers. Each CDR3 protein gets one entry after TCRdb re-called the PCR reads with MiXCR. Seen here are 150,000 to 200,000 distinct CDR3 sequences, about 29% observed once, and the top ten hold over 1.2%. Antigen specificity for these receptors is unknown. The sequenced sample was blood. These TCRs come from a girl aged 5-17 years with multiple sclerosis.

This clonotype has ten or more counts. The genes are TRBV20-1 and TRBJ2-7, with 12 positions matching TRBD2. The V gene's germline CDR1 is DFQATT and CDR2 SNEGSKA (reference sequence). The CDR3 totals 15 residues. V lost 1 base and J lost 3; bases outside the gene matches: 4. The CDR3 nucleotides are TGCAGTGCTAGAGGCGGACTAGCGGGAAACTACGAGCAGTACTTC. Encoded protein: CSARGGLAGNYEQYF.

In its sample, this clonotype was seen many times. The rearrangement joins TRBV20-1 to TRBJ1-2; TRBD1 is a possible D gene (5 bases). V lost 4 bases and J lost 4, with 16 bases in between. Per the germline V gene, CDR1 is DFQATT and CDR2 is SNEGSKA (reference sequence). The CDR3 is 14 amino acids. CDR3 bases: TGCAGTGCTAACGCACTGGGGGGGGGCTATGGCTACACCTTC. Protein product: CSANALGGGYGYTF.

A remark on this clonotype: It may be a read error: a sequence one base away is much more abundant. The chain carries TRBV7-9 and TRBJ2-1; D is unclear. Matching the DNA end better, TRBJ2-7 makes the J call doubtful. The CDR3 length is 9 residues. Germline V gives CDR1 SEHNR, CDR2 FQNEAQ (reference sequence). The CDR3 DNA follows: TGTGCAGTTAGTAATGAGCAGTACTTC. Its protein is CAVSNEQYF.

This clonotype was seen more than once but under ten times. The V call is TRBV6-5, the J call TRBJ1-5; TRBD1 might be the D (5 bases). The ends were cut back, 2 bases at V and 1 base at J, with 6 bases in the middle. The CDR3 consists of 14 residues. CDR1 and CDR2 (germline): MNHEY, SVGAGI. The CDR3 sequence: CASSYPGSNQPQHF. The CDR3 DNA follows: TGTGCCAGCAGTTACCCAGGGAGCAATCAGCCCCAGCATTTT.

The chain couples TRBV7-9 to TRBJ2-7, with D perhaps TRBD2 (5 bases). The DNA matches TRBJ2-5 better at its end, which makes the J call doubtful. The V gene's germline CDR1 is SEHNR and CDR2 FQNEAQ (reference sequence). The CDR3 spans 17 residues. In DNA form, the CDR3 reads TGTGCCAGCAGCCGGGGTGCTGGCGGAGGAGGCCAAGAGACCCAGTACTTC. This translates into CASSRGAGGGGQETQYF.

The sample holds a few counts of this clonotype. The chain employs TRBV25-1 and TRBJ2-7, with TRBD2 matching over 9 bases. The CDR3 is made up of 15 amino acids. The germline CDR1 and CDR2 sequences are MGHDK and SYGVNS. V trimming: 4 bases; J trimming: 5 bases; junction bases outside the gene matches: 9. CDR3 residues: CASSGPLAGENEQYF. CDR3 in DNA: TGTGCCAGCAGTGGACCTTTAGCGGGAGAAAACGAGCAGTACTTC.

V gene TRBV6-6 combines with J gene TRBJ1-1; the D gene is possibly TRBD1 (5 bases). Trimming removed 6 bases from V and 4 bases from J, with 15 bases in between. The germline gives CDR1 MNHNY, CDR2 SVGAGI (reference sequence). This CDR3 has 14 amino acids. The CDR3 loop reads CASRSGQGGTEAFF. The CDR3 region has the DNA TGTGCCAGCAGGTCTGGGCAGGGAGGCACTGAAGCTTTCTTT.

This chain links TRBV11-1 with TRBJ2-5, with D possibly called TRBD1 or TRBD2 (5 bases each). Trimming stripped 6 bases from V and 7 bases from J, with 18 bases between. This CDR3 has 14 amino acids. The germline V gene encodes CDR1 SGHAT and CDR2 FQDESV (reference sequence). The CDR3 spells CASRGDGPQRTQYF. CDR3 DNA: TGTGCCAGCAGGGGGGATGGACCCCAGAGGACCCAGTACTTC.

Comments on this clonotype: Just one base apart from a much larger clone, this may be a read error. This chain joins TRBV10-3 and TRBJ2-5, with 9 bases that match TRBD1. V lost 4 bases, J lost 11 bases, and 17 bases stayed unmatched. CDR3 length equals 16 residues. Germline CDR1 and CDR2: ENHRY and SYGVKD. CDR3 sequence reads: CAISGNTGGQTYGQYF. DNA of the CDR3: TGTGCCATCAGTGGCAACACAGGGGGCCAAACCTACGGGCAGTACTTC.